Following are 18 T cell receptor beta chains from one sample sequenced in a study of shared clonotypes between healthy human individuals. TCRdb keeps only in-frame clones here, not all; method: immunoSEQ multiplex PCR. The table has about 1.1 million clones, approximately 75% seen once. Sample: memory CD4+ T cells from PBMCs. The subset was: CD45RA-negative fraction. These TCRs come from a man between 18 and 35 years old in good health. Some clones in this sample may be carry-over from other donors' samples.

The chain joins TRBV9 to TRBJ2-1; 10 nucleotides align to TRBD2. CDR3 length equals 15 residues. V lost 4 bases and J lost 9; bases outside the gene matches: 10. Germline values: CDR1 SGDLS, CDR2 YYNGEE. The CDR3 nucleotides are TGTGCCAGCAGCACAGGTTCTAGCGGGAGTCTTGAGCAGTTCTTC. Translation gives CASSTGSSGSLEQFF.

CDR3 nucleotides: TGTGCCAGCAGCCAATACCGATCCGGGACAGGGGATTGGAAAGCTTTCTTT. Translation gives CASSQYRSGTGDWKAFF. The chain employs TRBV4-2 and TRBJ1-1, with 10 bases aligning to TRBD1. The CDR3 spans 17 residues. Unmatched junction bases numbered 15, after V lost 2 bases and J lost 9 bases. Germline CDR1 is LGHNA and CDR2 is YNFKEQ.

The chain links TRBV5-1 to TRBJ2-2; TRBD1 matches 10 bases. CDR1 SGHRS and CDR2 YFSETQ come from the germline V gene. The CDR3 runs 19 residues. V lost 4 bases, J lost 5 bases, and 17 bases stayed unmatched. CDR3: CASSAAGTGEFLVTGELFF. As DNA, the CDR3 is TGCGCCAGCAGCGCAGCCGGGACAGGGGAGTTTTTAGTTACCGGGGAGCTGTTTTTT.

In this sample, this clone turned up once. A far larger clone is just one base off, so this is likely a read error. The identical CDR3 is also encoded by other nucleotide sequences in the sample. CDR3 region: CASSRGQQETQYF. DNA for the CDR3: TGTGCCAGCAGCCGTGGACAGCAAGAGACCCAGTACTTC. This chain links TRBV5-5 with TRBJ2-5; maybe TRBD1 (6 bases). The V gene lost 4 bases and the J gene lost 2 bases, with 9 bases spanning the gap. In germline, CDR1 is SGHKS, CDR2 YYEKEE (reference sequence). The CDR3 has 13 residues.

V and J are TRBV19 and TRBJ2-7; D gene unclear. Trimming took 10 bases from V and 3 from J, leaving 10 bases between them. Germline V gene lookup returns CDR1 LNHDA and CDR2 SQIVND (reference sequence). This CDR3 contains 11 residues. The DNA of the CDR3 is TGTGCCACCTGGTCGGGCTACGAGCAGTACTTC. Its protein product is CATWSGYEQYF. Variable domain in full (rest from reference TRBV19 and TRBJ2-7): DGGITQSPKYLFRKEGQNVTLSCEQNLNHDAMYWYRQDPGQGLRLIYYSQIVNDFQKGDIAEGYSVSREKKESFPLTVTSAQKNPTAFYLCATWSGYEQYFGPGTRLTVT.

Only a few counts were recorded for this clone. This chain joins TRBV27 and TRBJ1-5, with D maybe TRBD1 (5 bases). CDR1 is MNHEY, CDR2 SMNVEV, per germline (reference sequence). V was pared by 10 bases and J by 9 bases, with 19 bases between. This CDR3 has 13 residues. The CDR3 loop reads CATGDLPVGPQHF. CDR3 nucleotide sequence: TGTGCCACTGGGGACCTACCGGTGGGGCCCCAGCATTTT.

This chain links TRBV18 with TRBJ1-4; D gene uncertain. Germline V CDR1 and CDR2: KGHSH, LQKENI. Trimming shortened V by 4 bases and J by 0 bases, and 12 bases separated the two germline ends. The CDR3 covers 16 residues. The DNA of the CDR3 is TGTGCCAGCTCACACAACTCGATAGCAACTAATGAAAAACTGTTTTTT. Protein sequence: CASSHNSIATNEKLFF.

This chain uses TRBV2 with TRBJ2-1; 12 nucleotides align to TRBD2. CDR3 length equals 16 residues. V trimming: 2 bases; J trimming: 7 bases; junction bases outside the gene matches: 6. CDR1 and CDR2 (germline): SNHLY, FYNNEI. The CDR3 DNA is TGTGCCAGCAGTGAACTAGCGGGAGGGTCGAAAAATGAGCAGTTCTTC. Translation: CASSELAGGSKNEQFF.

Worth noting for this clone: This CDR3 is also generated by other DNA sequences in the sample. J is TRBJ1-2 and V is TRBV27, with D uncertain. From germline, CDR1 is MNHEY and CDR2 SMNVEV (reference sequence). V was shortened by 4 bases and J by 2 bases, with 8 bases between the two germline ends. This CDR3 region has 13 residues. CDR3 in amino acids: CASSSRGNYGYTF. CDR3 in DNA: TGTGCCAGCAGTTCTCGAGGGAACTATGGCTACACCTTC.

The rearrangement joins TRBV6-6 to TRBJ2-3; D perhaps matches TRBD2 (5 bases). V was shortened by 4 bases and J by 10 bases, with 9 bases between the two germline ends. Germline CDR1 MNHNY, CDR2 SVGAGI (reference sequence). The CDR3 has 11 amino acids. The CDR3 DNA reads TGTGCCAGCAGTTTAAGCGGTGCGCAGTATTTT. Translation gives CASSLSGAQYF.

This rearrangement joins TRBV5-5 to TRBJ2-7; 7 nucleotides agree with TRBD1. The CDR3 contains 16 residues. Germline values: CDR1 SGHKS, CDR2 YYEKEE (reference sequence). V shed 1 base, J shed 5 bases, and the junction held 12 bases outside the gene matches. Written as DNA, the CDR3 is TGTGCCAGCAGCTTGAGATCAGGGGGTCCTGGGAACGAGCAGTACTTC. It encodes CASSLRSGGPGNEQYF.

This clone was seen only once. The V gene is TRBV11-2, the J gene TRBJ2-3; D unclear. From germline, CDR1 is SGHAT and CDR2 FQNNGV. CDR3 size: 14 residues. V dropped 5 bases and J dropped 0 bases, with 9 bases sitting between them. The CDR3 coding sequence is TGTGCCAGCAGCCATCCGGCCAGCACAGATACGCAGTATTTT. Protein product: CASSHPASTDTQYF.

The V and J genes are TRBV5-4 and TRBJ2-3, with D unresolved. CDR3 length: 16 amino acids. Trimming cost V 0 bases and J 6 bases, with 17 bases left between them. Germline V CDR1 and CDR2: SGHNT, YYREEE (reference sequence). The CDR3: CASSLAYAERPDTQYF. The CDR3 nucleotides are TGTGCCAGCAGCTTGGCCTATGCGGAGAGGCCCGATACGCAGTATTTT.

This clone was counted a few times. The chain is built from TRBV19 and TRBJ2-6; D possibly corresponds to TRBD1 (5 bases). Germline CDR1 reads LNHDA; CDR2 reads SQIVND (reference sequence). V lost 6 bases and J lost 0, with 18 bases in between. This CDR3 has 18 amino acids. Here the CDR3 reads CASRTADPPLSGANVLTF. The CDR3 DNA is TGTGCCAGTAGGACAGCCGATCCTCCCCTCTCTGGGGCCAACGTCCTGACTTTC. Based on the CDR3 plus reference TRBV19 and TRBJ2-6, the full variable domain is DGGITQSPKYLFRKEGQNVTLSCEQNLNHDAMYWYRQDPGQGLRLIYYSQIVNDFQKGDIAEGYSVSREKKESFPLTVTSAQKNPTAFYLCASRTADPPLSGANVLTFGAGSRLTVL.

The rearrangement uses TRBV28 and TRBJ2-2; D gene unclear. Germline values: CDR1 MDHEN, CDR2 SYDVKM. The length of the CDR3 is 14 residues. Trimming shortened V by 5 bases and J by 6 bases, and 13 bases separated the two germline ends. DNA for the CDR3: TGTGCCAGCAGTCCCCCCGTCTCGGCCGGGGAGCTGTTTTTT. Translation: CASSPPVSAGELFF. Together with reference TRBV28 and TRBJ2-2, the CDR3 gives the full variable domain: DVKVTQSSRYLVKRTGEKVFLECVQDMDHENMFWYRQDPGLGLRLIYFSYDVKMKEKGDIPEGYSVSREKKERFSLILESASTNQTSMYLCASSPPVSAGELFFGEGSRLTVL.

This clone was observed a handful of times. The V and J genes are TRBV14 and TRBJ2-5, with D perhaps matching TRBD2 (5 bases). CDR3 length: 15 amino acids. Germline CDR1 SGHDN, CDR2 FVKESK. V lost 4 bases and J lost 2, with 14 bases in between. CDR3 bases: TGTGCCAGCAGCCCTGGAACTAGGAGGCAAGAGACCCAGTACTTC. Translation gives CASSPGTRRQETQYF.

This rearrangement joins TRBV7-9 to TRBJ1-1, with no clear D. V lost 6 bases and J 1 base, leaving 12 bases between the germline ends. The CDR3 spans 14 residues. Per germline, CDR1 SEHNR and CDR2 FQNEAQ (reference sequence). CDR3 residues: CASSQRQWNTEAFF. In nucleotides, the CDR3 is TGTGCCAGCAGTCAAAGACAATGGAACACTGAAGCTTTCTTT.

The chain combines TRBV28 with TRBJ1-2; TRBD1 agrees at 8 bases. Germline V CDR1 and CDR2: MDHEN, SYDVKM. V lost 5 bases, J lost 12 bases, and 8 bases stayed unmatched. The CDR3 covers 12 residues. The CDR3 region has the DNA TGTGCCAGCAGTCCTACAGGGGGGTCTAACACCTTC. Encoded protein: CASSPTGGSNTF.